Described below is a single T cell receptor (beta chain) sequence and its context. Antigen unknown. 60 Vbeta and 13 Jbeta primers were used in PCR. Assay: immunoSEQ multiplex PCR; the TCRdb copy retains only in-frame clones and omits some. The top ten hold 4.5% to 5.5% of the sample, which has approximately 120,000 clones, roughly 70% seen once. The sample is drawn from a study of cytomegalovirus exposure and HLA in healthy donors. Overall study findings and caveats: CMV antigen specificity of a few CMV-associated chains was confirmed in vitro. Donors belonging to an Asian-associated ancestry cluster reportedly showed fewer N-insertions in productive TCRs than the approximately 670-donor mean, according to what a later analysis found. Owing to their indistinguishability, certain V segments, notably TRBV6-2 and TRBV6-3, were excluded.

Though nominally healthy at sampling, donors likely had unrecorded immune exposures. V was shortened by 4 bases and J by 2 bases, with 12 bases between the two germline ends. Germline CDR1 SGHNT, CDR2 YYREEE (reference sequence). The CDR3 is 14 residues long. The sequencing input was PBMCs. The source of this sequence is a woman aged 65 to 85 in good health and CMV-seropositive. The rearrangement uses TRBV5-4 and TRBJ1-2; D is uncertain. CDR3 sequence: CASSPPGLNYGYTF. Here the CDR3 DNA reads TGTGCCAGCAGCCCCCCAGGCCTAAACTATGGCTACACCTTC.